The TCR beta chain described here comes from a study of T cell responses to AZD1222 COVID-19 vaccine. Background on the study: The study pooled second doses at about 4 or about 12 weeks.

This CDR3 spans 16 amino acids. V was pared by 5 bases and J by 14 bases, with 15 bases of the junction left unmatched. CDR1 and CDR2 (germline): WSHSY, SAAADI. Whole-study findings and limits: The donor group comprised mostly white British people and more females; the analysis possibly underestimated clonal diversity.

In this sample, this clone turned up once. Its matching antigen is unknown. The data were produced by immunoSEQ multiplex PCR, yet TCRdb's version contains in-frame clones alone and is incomplete. The sample shows over 45,000 clones, approximately 85% of them seen only once. Specimen: peripheral blood, collected on day 0 of AZD1222 vaccination. The sequence came from an adult in good health. V gene TRBV10-2 combines with J gene TRBJ1-6; TRBD1 matches 10 bases. This CDR3 is CASSSGTGEERLSLHF. The CDR3 DNA follows: TGCGCCAGCAGTTCCGGGACAGGGGAAGAAAGATTGTCCCTCCACTTT.